This section outlines one T cell receptor (beta chain) sequence together with its context. The source of the sample is a study of blood T cell repertoires in COVID-19. The overall study: Samples came from the United States, Italy and Spain, spanning acute and convalescent COVID-19. PBMCs, B-cell-depleted T cells, or T cells provided the cDNA or gDNA that made up the material.

Authors' processing steps: For nucleated cells, counts were estimated from reference gene primer amplification. Sequencing used immunoSEQ multiplex PCR; TCRdb keeps in-frame clones, though not all of them. The V and J calls and clone size come from that table; D and trimming were worked out from the DNA. Of fewer than 250,000 clones detected, about 86% appear once; the ten largest clones hold 7% to 10%. This sequence was found in a woman between 50 and 59 years old with acute or convalescent COVID-19. Input material: peripheral blood.

The CDR3 nucleotides read TGTGCCAGCAGTTTGTTCCCCCGGGAGGGCTACACCTTC. This encodes CASSLFPREGYTF. The chain employs TRBV6-5 and TRBJ1-2; D uncertain. Trimming left V 4 bases short and J 8 bases short, with 14 bases between. CDR3 length equals 13 residues. Germline CDR1 reads MNHEY; CDR2 reads SVGAGI.